This is a list of T cell receptor beta chains from one sample in a study of blood T cell repertoires in COVID-19. Repertoires were generated with immunoSEQ multiplex PCR, while TCRdb's copy carries only in-frame clones and drops some. Of approximately 100,000 clones listed, approximately 91% are singletons. Sequenced sample: peripheral blood. These receptor sequences come from a man aged 50 to 59 with acute or convalescent COVID-19. The CDR3 runs from the conserved cysteine through the conserved F or W. The D gene is left open where the match is weak. A clone size is listed for some rows: how often the clone was seen (once, few, many), or a class if it is expanded.

clone size,V gene,J gene,D gene,CDR3 DNA,CDR3 protein
NA,TRBV11-3,TRBJ1-1,TRBD1,TGTGCCAGCAGCCCCCGGACAGGGGGGACGACTGAAGCTTTCTTT,CASSPRTGGTTEAFF
NA,TRBV2,TRBJ2-2,TRBD1,TGTGCCAGCAGTGGTTTGGGACAGGCGAACACCGGGGAGCTGTTTTTT,CASSGLGQANTGELFF
once,TRBV18,TRBJ2-7,NA,TGTGCCAGCTCACCCGGTACAGGGCCACGGGACGAGCAGTACTTC,CASSPGTGPRDEQYF
NA,TRBV5-1,TRBJ2-1,TRBD1,TGCGCCAGCAGCCTCCGGGACAGGGGAAATGAGCAGTTCTTC,CASSLRDRGNEQFF
NA,TRBV3-1/TRBV3-2,TRBJ2-1,TRBD1,TGTGCCAGCAGCCAAGTGTCAGGGGGTACCCGCAATGAGCAGTTCTTC,CASSQVSGGTRNEQFF
NA,TRBV6-4,TRBJ1-5,NA,TGTGCCAGCAGTCCTGTGCCGGGTAATCAGCCCCAGCATTTT,CASSPVPGNQPQHF
NA,TRBV7-6,TRBJ1-4,NA,TGTGCCAGCAGCTTGTCTACGGGAAGTAATGAAAAACTGTTTTTT,CASSLSTGSNEKLFF
NA,TRBV6-2/TRBV6-3,TRBJ2-1,NA,TGTGCCAGCAGTTATGTCAGCGGAGCATACAATGAGCAGTTCTTC,CASSYVSGAYNEQFF
NA,TRBV7-8,TRBJ1-6,TRBD1,TGTGCCAGCAGCTTAGGGACAGGGAACACTAATTCACCCCTCCACTTT,CASSLGTGNTNSPLHF
NA,TRBV5-5,TRBJ2-7,NA,TGTGCCAGCAGCTTAGGGGTAGACTACGAGCAGTACTTC,CASSLGVDYEQYF
NA,TRBV19,TRBJ2-6,TRBD2,TGTGCCAGTAGTCCCCTCGGCGTTGGGGGGGGCTCTGGGGCCAACGTCCTGACTTTC,CASSPLGVGGGSGANVLTF
NA,TRBV11-2,TRBJ2-7,NA,TGTGCCAGCAGCCCGTCAGGGACCTACGAGCAGTACTTC,CASSPSGTYEQYF
once,TRBV3-1/TRBV3-2,TRBJ1-2,NA,TGTGCCAGCAGCCAAGATCAGCCGGGCGGGTTATGCGGCTATGGCTACACCTTC,CASSQDQPGGLCGYGYTF
NA,TRBV7-3,TRBJ2-1,NA,TGTGCCAGCAGCTTAAATGTGGTTGGGGCCAATGAGCAGTTCTTC,CASSLNVVGANEQFF
NA,TRBV23-1,TRBJ1-2,NA,TGCGCCAGCAGTCATATCAGGGTATACTATGGCTACACCTTC,CASSHIRVYYGYTF
once,TRBV7-6,TRBJ2-7,TRBD1,TGTGCCAGCAGCTTCGCCGGGACAGGGGGCTTCTACGAGCAGTACTTC,CASSFAGTGGFYEQYF
NA,TRBV18,TRBJ1-1,TRBD1,TGTGCCAGCTCACCTACGACAGGGCGGATGACTGAAGCTTTCTTT,CASSPTTGRMTEAFF